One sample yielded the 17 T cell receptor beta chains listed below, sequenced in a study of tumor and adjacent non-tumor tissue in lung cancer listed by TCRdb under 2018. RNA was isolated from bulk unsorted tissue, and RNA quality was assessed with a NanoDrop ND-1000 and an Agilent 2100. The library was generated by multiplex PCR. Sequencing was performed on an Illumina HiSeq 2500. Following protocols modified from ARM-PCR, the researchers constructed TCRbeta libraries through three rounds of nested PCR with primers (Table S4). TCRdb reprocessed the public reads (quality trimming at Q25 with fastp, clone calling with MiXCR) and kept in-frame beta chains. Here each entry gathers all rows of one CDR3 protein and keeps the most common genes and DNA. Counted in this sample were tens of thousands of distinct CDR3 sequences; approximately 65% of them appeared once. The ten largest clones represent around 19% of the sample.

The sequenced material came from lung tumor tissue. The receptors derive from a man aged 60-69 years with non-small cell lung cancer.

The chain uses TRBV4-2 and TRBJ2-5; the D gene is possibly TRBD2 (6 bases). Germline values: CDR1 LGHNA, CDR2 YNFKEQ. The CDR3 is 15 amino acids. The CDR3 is CVNSQEPGEGETQYF. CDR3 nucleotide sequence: TGTGTCAACAGCCAAGAACCGGGAGAAGGAGAGACCCAGTACTTC.

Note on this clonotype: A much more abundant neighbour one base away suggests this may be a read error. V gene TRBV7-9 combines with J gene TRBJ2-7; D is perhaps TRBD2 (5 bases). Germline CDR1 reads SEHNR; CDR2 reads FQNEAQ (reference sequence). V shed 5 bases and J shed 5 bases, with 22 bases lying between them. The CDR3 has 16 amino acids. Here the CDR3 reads CASSPPGILGSNEQYF. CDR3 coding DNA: TGTGCCAGCAGCCCCCCGGGCATACTAGGTTCCAACGAGCAGTACTTC.

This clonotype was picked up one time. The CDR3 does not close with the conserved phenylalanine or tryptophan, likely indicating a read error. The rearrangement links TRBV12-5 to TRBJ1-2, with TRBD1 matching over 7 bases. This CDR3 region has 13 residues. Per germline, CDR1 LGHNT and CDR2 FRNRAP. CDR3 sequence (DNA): TGTGCTAGTGGCCCGGGACAGAACTATGGATACACCTTA. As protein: CASGPGQNYGYTL.

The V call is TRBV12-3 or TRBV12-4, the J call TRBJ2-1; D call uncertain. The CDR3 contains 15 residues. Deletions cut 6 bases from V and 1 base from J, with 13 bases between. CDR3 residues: CASSLAPRSYNEQFF. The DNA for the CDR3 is TGTGCCAGCAGCCTCGCCCCACGTTCCTACAATGAGCAGTTCTTC.

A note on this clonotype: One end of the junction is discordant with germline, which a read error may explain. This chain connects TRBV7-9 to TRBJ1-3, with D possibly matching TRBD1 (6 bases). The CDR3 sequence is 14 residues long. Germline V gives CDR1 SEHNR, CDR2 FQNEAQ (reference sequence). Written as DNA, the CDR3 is TGTGCCAGCAGCGCCGGGACAACTGGTAACATCATATATTTT. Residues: CASSAGTTGNIIYF.

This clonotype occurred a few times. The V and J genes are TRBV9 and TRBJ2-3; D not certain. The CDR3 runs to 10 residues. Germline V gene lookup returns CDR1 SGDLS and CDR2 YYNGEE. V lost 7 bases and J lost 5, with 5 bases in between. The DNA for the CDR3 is TGTGCCAGCGGAATAGATACGCAGTATTTT. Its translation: CASGIDTQYF.

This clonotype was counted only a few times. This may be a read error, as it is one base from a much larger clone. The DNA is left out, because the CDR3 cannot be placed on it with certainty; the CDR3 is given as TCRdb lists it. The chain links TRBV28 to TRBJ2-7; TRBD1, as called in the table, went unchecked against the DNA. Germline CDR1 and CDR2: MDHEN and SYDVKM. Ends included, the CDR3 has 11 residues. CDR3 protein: CAGSSSAPQYF.

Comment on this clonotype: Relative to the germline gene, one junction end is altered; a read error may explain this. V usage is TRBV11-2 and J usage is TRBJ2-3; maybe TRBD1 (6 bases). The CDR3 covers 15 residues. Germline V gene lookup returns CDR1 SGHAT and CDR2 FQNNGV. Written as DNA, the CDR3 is TGTGCCAGCAGCCAGGCCCCAGGGGACACAGATACACAGTATTTT. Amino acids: CASSQAPGDTDTQYF.

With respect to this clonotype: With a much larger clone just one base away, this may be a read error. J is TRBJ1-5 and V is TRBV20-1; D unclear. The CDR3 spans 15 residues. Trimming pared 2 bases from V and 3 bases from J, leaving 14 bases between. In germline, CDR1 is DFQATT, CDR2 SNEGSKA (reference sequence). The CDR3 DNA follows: TGCAGTGCTAGACGCGGAGAGGGATACAATCAGCCCCAGCATTTT. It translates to CSARRGEGYNQPQHF.

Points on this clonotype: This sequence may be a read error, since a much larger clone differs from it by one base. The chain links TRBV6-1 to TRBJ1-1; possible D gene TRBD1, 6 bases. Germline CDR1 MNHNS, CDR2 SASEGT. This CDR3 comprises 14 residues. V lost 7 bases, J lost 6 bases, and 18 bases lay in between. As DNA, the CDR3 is TGTGCCAGCACCCGACAGGAGGGGAGCGCTGAAGCTTTCTTT. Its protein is CASTRQEGSAEAFF.

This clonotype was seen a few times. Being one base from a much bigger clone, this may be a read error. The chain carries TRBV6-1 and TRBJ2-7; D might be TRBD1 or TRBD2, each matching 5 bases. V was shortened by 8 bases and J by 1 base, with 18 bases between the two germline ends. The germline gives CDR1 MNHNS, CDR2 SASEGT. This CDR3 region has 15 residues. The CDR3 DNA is TGTGCCAGCGGGACGAATCAGGTTCGGTCCTACGAGCAGTACTTC. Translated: CASGTNQVRSYEQYF.

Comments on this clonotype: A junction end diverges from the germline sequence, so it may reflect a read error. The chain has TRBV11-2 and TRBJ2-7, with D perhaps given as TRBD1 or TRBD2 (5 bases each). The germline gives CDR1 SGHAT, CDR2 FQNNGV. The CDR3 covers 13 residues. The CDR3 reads CASRRTGTHEQYF. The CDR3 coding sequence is TGTGCCAGCAGACGGACTGGGACCCACGAACAGTACTTC.

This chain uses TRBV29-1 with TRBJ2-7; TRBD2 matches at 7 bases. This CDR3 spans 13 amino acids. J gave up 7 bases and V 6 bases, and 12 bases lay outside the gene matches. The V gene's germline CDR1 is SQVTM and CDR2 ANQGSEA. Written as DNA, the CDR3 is TGCAGCGTGAAGAAAGGGAGGGCGGGGGAGCAGTACTTC. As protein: CSVKKGRAGEQYF.

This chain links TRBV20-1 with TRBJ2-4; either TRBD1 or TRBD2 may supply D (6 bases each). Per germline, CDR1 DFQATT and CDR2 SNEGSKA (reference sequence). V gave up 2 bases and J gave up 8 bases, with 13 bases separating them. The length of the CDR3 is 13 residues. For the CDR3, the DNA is TGCAGTGCTAGACGGGGGCATCGGGACATTCAGTACTTC. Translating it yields CSARRGHRDIQYF.

In DNA, the CDR3 is TGTGCTAACAGAGGGCCGGGGGAGAATTCACCCCTCCACTTT. It is translated as CANRGPGENSPLHF. The chain links TRBV6-5 to TRBJ1-6; perhaps TRBD1 as D (5 bases). Germline V gene sequence: CDR1 MNHEY, CDR2 SVGAGI. The CDR3 runs 14 residues.

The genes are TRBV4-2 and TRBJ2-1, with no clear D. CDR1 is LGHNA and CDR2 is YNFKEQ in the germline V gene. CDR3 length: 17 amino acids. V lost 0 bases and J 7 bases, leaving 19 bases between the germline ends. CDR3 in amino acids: CASSQDGNPGTNNEQFF. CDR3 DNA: TGTGCCAGCAGCCAAGATGGGAACCCCGGAACCAATAATGAGCAGTTCTTC.

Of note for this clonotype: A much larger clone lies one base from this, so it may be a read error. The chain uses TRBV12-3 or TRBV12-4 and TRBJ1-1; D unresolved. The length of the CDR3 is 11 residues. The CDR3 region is CTSSWNTEAFF. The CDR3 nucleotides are TGTACCAGCAGCTGGAACACTGAAGCTTTCTTT.